What follows describes a single T cell receptor beta chain. Its antigen is not known. This CDR3 has 13 residues. V lost 2 bases and J lost 4; bases outside the gene matches: 2. From germline, CDR1 is MNHNS and CDR2 SASEGT. Amplified TCR beta CDR3 regions were obtained using RNA transcripts as template. Investigators did first-round RT-PCR with HTBI primers, then second-round multiplex PCR. TCRdb passed the multiplex PCR reads through MiXCR, listing each CDR3 protein once. The data contain 13,000 to 15,000 distinct CDR3 sequences, 50% of them singletons. Donors with ophthalmopathy: moderate-to-severe activity, CAS ≥3, NOSPECS ≥4, duration under 3 months. Orbital computed tomography, thyroid ultrasound, TRAb, serum thyroxine and clinical symptoms formed the basis of diagnosis. The data stem from a study of Graves' ophthalmopathy and Graves' hyperthyroidism. The study's findings and limits: The blood repertoire also included most expanded thyroid clonotypes above 0.001 frequency.

The source is a woman under 40 with Graves' ophthalmopathy. The sequenced material came from peripheral blood. The rearrangement joins TRBV6-1 to TRBJ2-7, with 7 bases identical to TRBD2. CDR3 sequence (DNA): TGTGCCAGCAGTGAACTAGCGGAGTACGAGCAGTACTTC. It yields the protein CASSELAEYEQYF.